This T cell receptor (beta chain) was sequenced for a study of T cells in Graves' hyperthyroidism and ophthalmopathy. Trimming removed 5 bases at V and 1 base at J, with 9 bases between. The CDR3 extends over 15 amino acids. Germline loops: CDR1 SGHVS, CDR2 FNYEAQ. Patients counted as stable if ophthalmopathy did not develop within 18 months. It was RNA transcripts that yielded the amplified TCR beta CDR3 regions. HTBI primers were the set used in a first-round RT-PCR of the TCR CDR3. A single record per CDR3 protein comes from TCRdb applying MiXCR to the multiplex PCR reads. The sample includes over 200,000 distinct CDR3 sequences, around 17% of them seen just once.

The genes are TRBV7-6 and TRBJ2-6; TRBD1 might be the D (5 bases). Material for sequencing was blood. The TCR was taken from a man aged 40-50 years with Graves' hyperthyroidism. In DNA, the CDR3 is TGTGCCAGCAGCCCCGACAGATCTGGGGCCAACGTCCTGACTTTC. Residues: CASSPDRSGANVLTF.